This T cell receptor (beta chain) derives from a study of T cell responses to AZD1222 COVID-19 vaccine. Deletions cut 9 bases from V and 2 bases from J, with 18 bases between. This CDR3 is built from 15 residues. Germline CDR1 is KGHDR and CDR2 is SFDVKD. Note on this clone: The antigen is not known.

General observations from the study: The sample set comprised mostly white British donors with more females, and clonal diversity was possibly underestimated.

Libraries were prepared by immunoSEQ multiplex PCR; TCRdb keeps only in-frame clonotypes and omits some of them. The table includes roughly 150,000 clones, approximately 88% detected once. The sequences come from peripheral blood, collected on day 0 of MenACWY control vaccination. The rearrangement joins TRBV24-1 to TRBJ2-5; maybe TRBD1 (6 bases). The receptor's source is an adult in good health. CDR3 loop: CATGLDKGQQETQYF. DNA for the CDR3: TGTGCCACCGGACTGGACAAAGGACAGCAAGAGACCCAGTACTTC.